A single sample is the source of the 26 T cell receptor beta chains below, sequenced in a study of regulatory T cells in long-lasting Graves disease. Sequencing libraries for TCR beta were prepared with iRepertoire HTBI primers and Arm-PCR of CDR3 regions. TCRdb re-called the multiplex PCR reads through MiXCR, storing one row per CDR3 protein. The data show hundreds of thousands of distinct CDR3 sequences, with approximately 12% seen just once and about 10% held by the top ten. Sample time point: newly diagnosed GD, antithyroid drugs for less than 3 months. RNA isolated from PBMCs was used to make the TCR library. The same specimen was also included in a second study, on T cells in Graves' hyperthyroidism and ophthalmopathy.

Sequencing was performed on peripheral blood mononuclear cells (PBMCs), taken at new diagnosis, from a patient treated with antithyroid drugs. These TCRs come from a man aged 25 to 40 with Graves disease.

This clonotype has a count of ten or more. The CDR3 nucleotides read TGTGCCAGCAGATCCGGGACAGGGTCCTACAATGAGCAGTTCTTC. Its translation: CASRSGTGSYNEQFF. The chain recombines TRBV6-1 with TRBJ2-1; 9 positions agree with TRBD1. CDR3 length: 15 residues. V lost 6 bases to trimming and J lost 1 base; unmatched junction nucleotides: 4. Germline V gene sequence: CDR1 MNHNS, CDR2 SASEGT.

The sample holds a few counts of this clonotype. This chain uses TRBV28 with TRBJ1-3, with D unclear. The germline CDR1 and CDR2 sequences are MDHEN and SYDVKM. This CDR3 has 13 amino acids. Trimming cost V 6 bases and J 5 bases, with 11 bases left between them. The CDR3 sequence: CASREGIRNTIYF. CDR3 coding DNA: TGTGCCAGCAGGGAGGGAATCAGAAACACCATATATTTT.

This clonotype has a handful of counts. CDR3 loop: CASARLSEQFF. The DNA of the CDR3 is TGTGCCAGTGCGAGGCTAAGTGAGCAGTTCTTC. The chain recombines TRBV19 with TRBJ2-1, with D unresolved. CDR3 size: 11 residues. The germline V gene encodes CDR1 LNHDA and CDR2 SQIVND (reference sequence). V shed 8 bases and J shed 9 bases, with 11 bases lying between them. The whole variable domain, filled in from reference TRBV19 and TRBJ2-1, reads DGGITQSPKYLFRKEGQNVTLSCEQNLNHDAMYWYRQDPGQGLRLIYYSQIVNDFQKGDIAEGYSVSREKKESFPLTVTSAQKNPTAFYLCASARLSEQFFGPGTRLTVL.

In its sample, this clonotype was seen a few times. V gene TRBV10-1 combines with J gene TRBJ1-4; D uncertain. The CDR3 runs 13 residues. Germline assignment: CDR1 WNHNN and CDR2 SYGVQD (reference sequence). V was shortened by 9 bases and J by 0 bases, with 8 bases between the two germline ends. The CDR3 loop is CARGFATNEKLFF. Written as DNA, the CDR3 is TGCGCCAGAGGGTTCGCAACTAATGAAAAACTGTTTTTT.

This clonotype was seen at least ten times. The rearrangement uses TRBV20-1 and TRBJ2-3, with a weak D call TRBD1 (5 bases). The CDR3 extends over 14 amino acids. Germline CDR1 and CDR2: DFQATT and SNEGSKA (reference sequence). V was cut by 6 bases and J by 4 bases, with 17 bases left in between. The CDR3 nucleotides read TGCAGTGCGCAACTCAGGGCGGTATCAGATACGCAGTATTTT. It specifies CSAQLRAVSDTQYF.

This clonotype occurred a few times. The genes are TRBV12-3 or TRBV12-4 and TRBJ2-7; 12 bases are a match to TRBD2. V lost 6 bases and J lost 0; bases outside the gene matches: 3. The CDR3 sequence is 15 residues long. CDR3 protein: CASRLAGGISYEQYF. CDR3 bases: TGTGCCAGCAGACTAGCGGGAGGAATCTCCTACGAGCAGTACTTC.

This clonotype was detected ten times or more. The J gene is TRBJ2-1, the V gene TRBV7-2; the match to TRBD2 covers 14 bases. Trimming took 6 bases from V and 9 from J; bases not matched to a gene: 7. The CDR3 has 15 amino acids. Germline V gene lookup returns CDR1 SGHTA and CDR2 FQGNSA. CDR3 DNA: TGTGCCAGCAGGACGACTAGCGGGAGGGTAGGTGAGCAGTTCTTC. Protein product: CASRTTSGRVGEQFF. Together with reference TRBV7-2 and TRBJ2-1, the CDR3 gives the full variable domain: GAGVSQSPSNKVTEKGKDVELRCDPISGHTALYWYRQSLGQGLEFLIYFQGNSAPDKSGLPSDRFSAERTGGSVSTLTIQRTQQEDSAVYLCASRTTSGRVGEQFFGPGTRLTVL.

This clonotype has more than one count but fewer than ten. This may stem from a read error, because a much larger clone lies one nucleotide away. J is TRBJ2-7 and V is TRBV27, with 9 bases identical to TRBD1. The germline V gene has CDR1 MNHEY and CDR2 SMNVEV (reference sequence). The CDR3 contains 16 residues. The CDR3 region is CASSRSTGGPGYEQCF. The CDR3 region has the DNA TGTGCCAGCAGTCGCAGCACAGGGGGCCCTGGTTACGAGCAGTGCTTC.

The chain combines TRBV20-1 with TRBJ2-3; 12 bases align to TRBD2. V shed 2 bases and J 1 base; nucleotides not matched to a gene: 4. Germline assignment: CDR1 DFQATT and CDR2 SNEGSKA (reference sequence). The CDR3 runs 16 residues. The CDR3 coding sequence is TGCAGTGCTAGACAGACTAGCGGGAGTGGCACAGATACGCAGTATTTT. It is translated as CSARQTSGSGTDTQYF.

The rearrangement uses TRBV20-1 and TRBJ1-5; the D gene is possibly TRBD1 (5 bases). In germline, CDR1 is DFQATT, CDR2 SNEGSKA (reference sequence). The V and J ends lost 3 bases and 2 bases respectively, with 11 bases between them. The CDR3 sequence is 14 residues long. The CDR3 here is CSASPGGRNQPQHF. The CDR3 nucleotides are TGCAGTGCTAGCCCCGGGGGACGCAATCAGCCCCAGCATTTT.

There are many counts of this clonotype. The chain uses TRBV12-3 or TRBV12-4 and TRBJ2-7; unclear D gene. The CDR3 has 14 residues. The V end lost 3 bases, the J end lost 2 bases, and 11 bases lay between the germline ends. CDR3 in amino acids: CASSFGLVTYEQYF. CDR3 coding DNA: TGTGCCAGCAGTTTTGGGTTAGTAACCTACGAGCAGTACTTC.

This clonotype was detected many times. The chain uses TRBV15 and TRBJ2-7; D is perhaps TRBD2 (5 bases). V lost 3 bases and J lost 0, with 9 bases in between. Germline V gives CDR1 LNHNV, CDR2 YYDKDF (reference sequence). CDR3 length: 14 amino acids. The CDR3 nucleotides are TGTGCCACCAGCAGTAGAGGGATCTCCTACGAGCAGTACTTC. This codes for CATSSRGISYEQYF.

This clonotype has more than one count but fewer than ten. V and J are TRBV18 and TRBJ1-5; 10 bases are a match to TRBD1. CDR1 and CDR2 from the germline V gene are KGHSH and LQKENI. CDR3 length: 15 residues. With V trimmed by 4 bases and J by 5 bases, 5 bases remained unmatched. CDR3 sequence reads: CASSRQGAADQPQHF. CDR3 coding DNA: TGTGCCAGCTCACGACAGGGGGCCGCGGATCAGCCCCAGCATTTT.

This clonotype was recorded at least ten times. The chain has TRBV6-2 or TRBV6-3 and TRBJ2-1; 8 bases are shared with TRBD1. Per the germline V gene, CDR1 is MNHEY and CDR2 is SVGEGT. J was trimmed by 8 bases and V by 9 bases; bases with no gene match: 12. This CDR3 region has 14 residues. The CDR3 sequence: CASERQGATDEQFF. The CDR3 DNA follows: TGTGCCAGTGAAAGGCAGGGGGCCACCGATGAGCAGTTCTTC.

This rearrangement joins TRBV2 to TRBJ2-1, with 7 bases lining up with TRBD1. Germline CDR1 reads SNHLY; CDR2 reads FYNNEI. V shed 1 base and J 7 bases; nucleotides not matched to a gene: 7. CDR3 length: 15 residues. CDR3 sequence (DNA): TGTGCCAGCAGTGAAGTGGTAGGGGGCGATAATGAGCAGTTCTTC. Translating gives CASSEVVGGDNEQFF.

As for this clonotype: It may be a read error: a sequence one base away is much more abundant. J is TRBJ2-1 and V is TRBV10-3, with D possibly matching TRBD2 (6 bases). Germline CDR1 is ENHRY and CDR2 is SYGVKD. This CDR3 contains 15 residues. The CDR3 region has the DNA TGTGTCATCAGTGAAACGGCTAGCGCAGACAATGAGCAGTTCTTC. Translating it yields CVISETASADNEQFF.

This clonotype was detected many times. Relative to the germline gene, one junction end is altered; a read error may explain this. The V and J genes are TRBV3-1 and TRBJ2-3; 7 bases map to TRBD2. Germline CDR1 is LGHDT and CDR2 is YNNKEL (reference sequence). The CDR3 extends over 12 amino acids. The CDR3 loop reads CASSLRGAGVDF. CDR3 bases: TGTGCCAGCAGCCTCCGAGGGGCGGGAGTCGATTTT.

This clonotype has a count of ten or more. V usage is TRBV7-8 and J usage is TRBJ2-7; D possibly corresponds to TRBD1 (5 bases). From germline, CDR1 is SGHVS and CDR2 FQNEAQ. V was pared by 0 bases and J by 3 bases, with 9 bases between. This CDR3 spans 14 amino acids. CDR3 coding DNA: TGTGCCAGCAGCTTAGCTCAGGGCCGCTACGAGCAGTACTTC. Its protein product is CASSLAQGRYEQYF.

This clonotype was counted many times. The V and J genes are TRBV24-1 and TRBJ1-1, with 10 bases that match TRBD1. The CDR3 totals 14 residues. The germline gives CDR1 KGHDR, CDR2 SFDVKD. The CDR3 bases are TGTGTCCTCCGACAGGGGGCGCCGATCACTGAAGCTTTCTTT. This gives the protein CVLRQGAPITEAFF.

This clonotype occurred a few times. This rearrangement joins TRBV5-1 to TRBJ2-2; no definite D call. Germline CDR1 is SGHRS and CDR2 is YFSETQ. Trimming stripped 4 bases from V and 0 bases from J, with 10 bases between. The CDR3 runs to 15 residues. CDR3 coding DNA: TGCGCCAGCAGCGCAGTACGAGCGAACACCGGGGAGCTGTTTTTT. As protein: CASSAVRANTGELFF.

This clonotype was observed a few times. The chain joins TRBV4-2 to TRBJ2-7; D not certain. The CDR3 length is 16 residues. Germline CDR1 LGHNA, CDR2 YNFKEQ. Trimming removed 0 bases at V and 0 bases at J, with 12 bases between. CDR3 in DNA: TGTGCCAGCAGCCAAGAGGGCCGGGTCCCCTCCTACGAGCAGTACTTC. Translated: CASSQEGRVPSYEQYF.

This clonotype was detected ten times or more. The chain is built from TRBV27 and TRBJ2-1, with D possibly matching TRBD1 (5 bases). In germline, CDR1 is MNHEY, CDR2 SMNVEV (reference sequence). The CDR3 runs 14 residues. The V end lost 5 bases, the J end lost 5 bases, and 13 bases lay between the germline ends. The CDR3 DNA follows: TGTGCCAGCAGTCATAAGACAGTGAACAATGAGCAGTTCTTC. It specifies CASSHKTVNNEQFF.

The chain has TRBV2 and TRBJ1-5, with 7 bases identical to TRBD1. The V gene end was trimmed by 6 bases and the J gene end by 7 bases; junction bases not matched to a gene: 6. The CDR3 extends over 13 amino acids. Germline V gives CDR1 SNHLY, CDR2 FYNNEI. The chain's CDR3 is CASRDRRGQPQHF. CDR3 DNA sequence: TGTGCCAGCAGGGACAGGAGGGGCCAGCCCCAGCATTTT. The whole variable domain, remainder taken from reference TRBV2 and TRBJ1-5, is EPEVTQTPSHQVTQMGQEVILRCVPISNHLYFYWYRQILGQKVEFLVSFYNNEISEKSEIFDDQFSVERPDGSNFTLKIRSTKLEDSAMYFCASRDRRGQPQHFGDGTRLSIL.

This clonotype was recorded many times. The genes are TRBV12-5 and TRBJ2-5; a possible D gene is TRBD2 (6 bases). V lost 0 bases and J lost 5, with 13 bases in between. Per the germline V gene, CDR1 is LGHNT and CDR2 is FRNRAP. The CDR3 runs to 15 residues. In nucleotides, the CDR3 is TGTGCTAGTGGTTTGGTACACCGGAGGGCTGAGACCCAGTACTTC. Translating it yields CASGLVHRRAETQYF.

This clonotype was seen many times. The chain carries TRBV10-3 and TRBJ2-7, with D possibly TRBD1 on 6 matching bases. This CDR3 is built from 14 residues. CDR1 ENHRY and CDR2 SYGVKD come from the germline V gene. The ends were cut back, 1 base at V and 5 bases at J, with 12 bases in the middle. The CDR3 loop reads CAISEWQGSNEQYF. DNA for the CDR3: TGTGCCATCAGTGAGTGGCAGGGGAGCAACGAGCAGTACTTC.

In its sample, this clonotype was seen many times. The genes are TRBV10-3 and TRBJ2-2, with 12 bases fitting TRBD2. The germline V gene encodes CDR1 ENHRY and CDR2 SYGVKD. Trimming took 10 bases from V and 2 from J; bases not matched to a gene: 5. This CDR3 contains 15 residues. The CDR3 DNA follows: TGTGCCACCGCGACTAGCGGGGGTAACACCGGGGAGCTGTTTTTT. The encoded protein is CATATSGGNTGELFF.